This entry describes one TCR beta chain. The clone's antigen remains unknown. No base quality information exists; no much larger clone differs at one position. This sample stems from a study of cytomegalovirus exposure and HLA in healthy donors (dated by TCRdb to the late 2010s). For the study in its entirety: An earlier analysis of around 600 of the donors reported 250 to 350 Gb of sequence data and around 120 million unique TCR beta sequences from 150 million to 200 million T cells. An early release covering 550 to 650 HLA-typed donors comprised 250 to 350 gigabases of sequencing data and some 79 million unique TCR sequences. Of the 398 genotyped donors, 81% were placed in the genetic ancestry cluster associated with self-reported Caucasian donors. The aim of the study was to test whether cataloging public T cell receptors could identify signatures of past pathogen exposure. The T cell repertoires of 666 subjects were profiled by immunosequencing and related to cytomegalovirus serostatus. In addition to the first cohort of 500 to 850 subjects, a separate validation cohort of some 120 different subjects was used. High-throughput TCR immunosequencing, statistical association of individual TCRs with disease status, and machine learning were combined to predict cytomegalovirus infection status. A later analysis re-examined previously published TCR beta repertoires from around 670 donors and added high-resolution HLA genotyping to investigate patterns of TCR occurrence. Rather than using new phenotypic data, the later analysis identified candidate immune exposures from TCR beta sequences and from how often those sequences occurred across donors. To decide whether each TCR beta V gene segment behaved as functional or pseudogenic, an earlier analysis of 587 of the donors relied on high-throughput TCR beta sequencing. Donor age, sex, ethnicity and CMV serostatus were collected together with the repertoire data. Genome-wide SNP genotypes for about 60% of the 666 donors were used in a later genetic analysis, which treated that subset as a discovery cohort. All discovery cohort repertoires had been generated on a single sequencing platform. Class I and class II HLA loci were covered by the typing at four-digit resolution. Typing coverage differed by locus: A, B, C, DRB1 and DQB1 were typed in roughly 620-630 donors, DQA1 in 500 to 550, DPA1 in around 610, and DPB1 in 400 to 490. A handful of DR-DQ haplotypes were handled as single units for association and clustering because linkage in the cohort was strong. Among several hundred genotyped donors of the cohort, an average of approximately 200,000 unique TCR beta nucleotide sequences was sequenced per donor, of which roughly 17% were non-productive.

The method was the immunoSEQ multiplex PCR assay. A mixture of 60 forward primers for TCR Vbeta segments and 13 reverse primers for TCR Jbeta segments was used in the multiplex PCR. Amplification of the CDR3 region of rearranged TCR beta genes was performed with a multiplex PCR assay on genomic DNA. On the Illumina HiSeq System, the amplified TCR beta libraries were sequenced as 87-base-pair reads. From the authors' description of their analysis: In a later analysis, around 80 million unique TCR beta chains were counted across the roughly 670 repertoires, and roughly 9.9 million of these chains were shared by at least two donors. Raw reads were error-corrected and collapsed into unique sequences by a nearest-neighbor algorithm in which closely related sequences were merged to remove PCR and sequencing errors. To assign V, D and J gene segments, CDR3 sequences were aligned to IMGT reference sequences. For a sequence to be retained, at least a six-nucleotide match to both a V gene segment and a J gene segment was required. Rearrangements were classified as productive when the CDR3 lacked stop codons and remained in frame with V and J, and all other rearrangements were classified as non-productive. CDR3 was defined by IMGT convention, running from the second conserved V-encoded cysteine to the conserved J-encoded phenylalanine. The earlier analysis of about 560 of the donors excluded any sequence lacking an unambiguous match to a single V gene segment. In an earlier analysis of some 590 of the donors, a V segment was called functional when productive rearrangements were above 56.7%, and segregating when the standard deviation between donors exceeded 5%. A statistical classification framework was built to diagnose cytomegalovirus status from the catalog of TCR beta chain sequences. V and J gene assignment, in a later analysis, came from comparing TCR nucleotide sequences with IMGT/GENE-DB human TR gene sequences. In a later analysis, CDR3 sequences and most-parsimonious VDJ recombination scenarios were assigned using the TCRdist pipeline. A later analysis defined each TCR beta chain by its CDR3 amino acid sequence plus V-gene family, and excluded reads lacking a unique V-gene family. As a way to deal with suspected cross-contamination and a sequencing artifact, a later analysis dropped hundreds of nucleotide sequences that were highly shared and had low generation probability. For each public chain, a later analysis derived a clonal expansion index from normalized ranks of inferred template counts within each repertoire. A later analysis computed generation probabilities with a VDJ recombination model fitted to out-of-frame rearrangements, and checked the results against IGoR. In a later analysis, hypergeometric tests were used to score TCR-TCR, TCR-HLA and TCR-CMV co-occurrence, with a repertoire-size bias correction applied to TCR pairs. False discovery rates were estimated in a later analysis by permuting HLA or CMV assignments 20 times. A later analysis grouped co-occurring TCRs with DBSCAN, adding TCRdist sequence similarity when clustering within HLA-allele-positive subsets. Co-occurrence clustering excluded repertoires with fewer than 30,000 or more than 120,000 public chains, plus five with anomalous nucleotide sharing. Imported from immuneACCESS, the table was reduced by TCRdb to in-frame sequences with V and J called. These copies leave out some clones; in studies compared against another copy, an unresolved V gene accounts for under half, and the cause of the remainder is not known. The DNA gave D and trimming, while V, J and clone size come from that table. A total of roughly 77,000 clones appear in this sample, around 79% of them only once. Approximately 4.6% of the sample goes to the ten largest clones.

In total, 630 or so healthy bone marrow donors made up the cohort. Cohort members were all nominally healthy when sampled, although unrecorded immune exposures were likely present. The donor tested CMV seronegative and was one of the 352 seronegative cohort members. A peripheral blood sample was collected from each donor, and TCR beta sequencing was performed on peripheral blood mononuclear cells. The Qiagen DNeasy Blood Extraction Kit was used to extract genomic DNA from the blood cell samples. Relative to germline, V is 2 bases shorter and J is 0 bases shorter, with 4 bases between their ends. Reading the germline V gene gives CDR1 SGHDT and CDR2 YYEEEE. The CDR3 holds 13 amino acids from the cysteine to the phenylalanine. The entry retains the CDR3 DNA only, 39 bases that are in frame from base 1. Broad study findings and their caveats: In a later analysis, the rate of TCR association differed among HLA loci, with DRB1 alleles having the most associated TCRs and HLA-C alleles having the fewest. The presence/absence analyses assumed that sequencing depth was roughly uniform across donors, and that assumption may not be true. The authors suggested that the approach could potentially be generalized to other disease states and immunological phenotypes. Because some donors lacked HLA typing at each locus, the association tests relied only on the typed subset. Compared with the roughly 600-donor mean, donors in an Asian-associated ancestry cluster had fewer N-insertions in productive TCRs, according to a later genetic analysis. In a later analysis, several top co-occurrence clusters were reported to appear linked to parvovirus B19, influenza, CMV and Epstein-Barr virus. Broadly in line with IMGT annotations, most TCR beta V segments showed up in productive rearrangements about 90% or about 30% of the time in an earlier analysis of a few hundred of the donors. A further reported finding was that TCR beta sequences accurately predicted the HLA-A and HLA-B alleles for most subjects in the first cohort. Correlated functional status among segregating V segments might be attributable to linkage disequilibrium, but an unknown experimental factor could not be ruled out. A few of the identified cytomegalovirus-associated TCR beta chains were confirmed in vitro to be specific for cytomegalovirus antigens. The classifier was reported to diagnose cytomegalovirus status with high specificity and sensitivity in both the original and validation cohorts. In this cohort, only TCR beta chains were sequenced, and detectable features were limited by the absence of alpha or paired-chain data. Specific HLA alleles were associated with 16,951 TCR beta sequences at a false discovery rate of 0.05 in a later analysis. V-gene and J-gene trimming of TCR beta chains was associated with a missense DCLRE1C variant in a later genetic analysis, and the association was replicated in an independent cohort. Immune exposure information for the cohort was limited to CMV serostatus. The sequencing pipeline was judged likely to have produced a cluster of highly shared sequence variants as a technical artifact. According to a later analysis, most CMV-associated TCR beta chains appeared to be HLA-restricted, and the HLA associations seemed to be driven largely by CMV exposure. When HLA alleles, especially DR and DQ, strongly co-occurred, TCR associations were difficult to assign to individual alleles. A total of fewer than 200 TCR beta chains were listed by the study as associated with cytomegalovirus. Because the 87-base-pair reads could not distinguish some IMGT-functional V segments, including TRBV6-2 and TRBV6-3, those segments were excluded. Seventeen rarely observed V segments, including chromosome 9 orphons, were excluded from the earlier analysis of about 600 of the donors because counts were too low. Most TCR sequences were seen in very few donors, while some public TCRs were found in many individuals. Compared with equally common non-associated chains, HLA-associated TCR beta chains in a later analysis were more clonally expanded and had lower generation probabilities.

Sequenced: PBMCs. The sequence was obtained from a man aged 35 to 55 in good health and CMV-seronegative. Recombination linked TRBV5-6 to TRBJ2-3; the D segment cannot be called with confidence. The bases are TGTGCCAGCAGCTTTCAGAGCACAGATACGCAGTATTTT. Translation gives CASSFQSTDTQYF. Extended through the reference TRBV5-6 and TRBJ2-3 proteins, this CDR3 yields the full variable domain: DAGVTQSPTHLIKTRGQQVTLRCSPKSGHDTVSWYQQALGQGPQFIFQYYEEEERQRGNFPDRFSGHQFPNYSSELNVNALLLGDSALYLCASSFQSTDTQYFGPGTRLTVL.